This note documents a single T cell receptor beta chain sequence. Its specificity is not known. Run at survey level, the immunoSEQ assay was version v3.0. Sequencing was performed with immunoSEQ multiplex PCR; in TCRdb, only in-frame clones are kept and a portion is missing. Here the sample spans 20,000 or so clones, around three quarters being singletons. Researchers secured at least one pre-ART and at least two post-ART PBMC samples from each donor. Prior to DNA extraction, the samples held about 1-10 million cryopreserved PBMC. The record originates from a study of long-term antiretroviral therapy in people with HIV. Study at large: Some samples came about a decade before the 2015 immediate-ART recommendation, and these were the earliest.

Germline V lookup: CDR1 SGHKS, CDR2 YYEKEE (reference sequence). Trimming removed 0 bases at V and 3 bases at J, with 10 bases between. The length of the CDR3 is 15 residues. Findings and caveats of the study: HIV repertoires covered narrower CDR3 length ranges than controls did.

The sample here was unsorted PBMCs, taken 2.2 years after starting antiretroviral therapy. The chain uses TRBV5-5 and TRBJ2-1, with D unclear. The clonotype originates from a man aged 50 to 60 with HIV. The CDR3 sequence is CASSLVYAIYNEQFF. In nucleotides, the CDR3 is TGTGCCAGCAGCTTGGTATATGCTATCTACAATGAGCAGTTCTTC.